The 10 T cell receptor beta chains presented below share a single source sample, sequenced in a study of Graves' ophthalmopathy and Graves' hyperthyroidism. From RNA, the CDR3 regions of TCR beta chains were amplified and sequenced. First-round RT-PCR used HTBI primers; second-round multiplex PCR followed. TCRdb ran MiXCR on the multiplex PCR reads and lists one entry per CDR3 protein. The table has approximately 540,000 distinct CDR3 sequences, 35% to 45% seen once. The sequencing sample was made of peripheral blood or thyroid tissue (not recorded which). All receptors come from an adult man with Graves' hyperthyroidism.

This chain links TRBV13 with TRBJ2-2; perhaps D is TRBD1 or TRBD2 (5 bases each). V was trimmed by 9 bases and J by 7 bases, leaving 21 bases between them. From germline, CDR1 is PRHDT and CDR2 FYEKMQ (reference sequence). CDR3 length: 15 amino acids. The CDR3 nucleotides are TGTGCCAGTAGCCTCCCCCGGGGACGGGGCGGGGAGCTGTTTTTT. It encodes CASSLPRGRGGELFF.

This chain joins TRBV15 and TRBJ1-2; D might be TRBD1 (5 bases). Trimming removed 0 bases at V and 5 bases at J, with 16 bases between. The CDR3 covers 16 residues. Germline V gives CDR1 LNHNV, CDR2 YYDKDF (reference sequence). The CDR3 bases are TGTGCCACCAGCAGAGAGAGTTCGGCAGGGTGGTATGGCTACACCTTC. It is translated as CATSRESSAGWYGYTF.

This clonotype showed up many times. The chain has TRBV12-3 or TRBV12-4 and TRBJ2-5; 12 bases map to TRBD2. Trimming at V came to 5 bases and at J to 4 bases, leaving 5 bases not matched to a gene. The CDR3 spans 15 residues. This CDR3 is CASSTSGRILETQYF. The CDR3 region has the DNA TGTGCCAGCAGTACTAGCGGGAGGATCCTAGAGACCCAGTACTTC.

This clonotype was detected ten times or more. Here the CDR3 reads CASSPPQGRGYTF. The CDR3 nucleotides are TGTGCCAGCAGCCCCCCCCAGGGAAGAGGCTACACCTTC. The chain is built from TRBV9 and TRBJ1-2; tentative D call: TRBD1 (5 bases). The germline V and J ends were trimmed by 4 bases and 8 bases, with 15 bases remaining between them. Germline values: CDR1 SGDLS, CDR2 YYNGEE. The CDR3 has 13 amino acids. The entire variable domain, with the rest obtained from reference TRBV9 and TRBJ1-2, is as follows: DSGVTQTPKHLITATGQRVTLRCSPRSGDLSVYWYQQSLDQGLQFLIQYYNGEERAKGNILERFSAQQFPDLHSELNLSSLELGDSALYFCASSPPQGRGYTFGSGTRLTVV.

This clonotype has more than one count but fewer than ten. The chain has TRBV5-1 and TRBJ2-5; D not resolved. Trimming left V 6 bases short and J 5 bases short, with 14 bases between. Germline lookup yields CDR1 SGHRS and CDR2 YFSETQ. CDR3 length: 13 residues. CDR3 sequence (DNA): TGCGCCAGCACCAAGACTGGCTGGGAGACCCAGTACTTC. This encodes CASTKTGWETQYF.

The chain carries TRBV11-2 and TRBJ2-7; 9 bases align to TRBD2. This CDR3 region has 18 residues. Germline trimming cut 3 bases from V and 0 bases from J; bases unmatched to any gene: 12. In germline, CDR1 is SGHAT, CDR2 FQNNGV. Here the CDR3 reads CASSFRTLAGATSYEQYF. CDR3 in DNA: TGTGCCAGCAGCTTTAGAACCTTAGCGGGGGCCACCTCCTACGAGCAGTACTTC.

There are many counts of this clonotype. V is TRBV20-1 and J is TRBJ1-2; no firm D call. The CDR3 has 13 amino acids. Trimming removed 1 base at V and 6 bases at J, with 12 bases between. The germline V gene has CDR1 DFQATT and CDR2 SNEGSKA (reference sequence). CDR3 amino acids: CSARVASLDGYTF. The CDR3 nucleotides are TGCAGTGCTAGAGTAGCCTCTCTGGATGGCTACACCTTC.

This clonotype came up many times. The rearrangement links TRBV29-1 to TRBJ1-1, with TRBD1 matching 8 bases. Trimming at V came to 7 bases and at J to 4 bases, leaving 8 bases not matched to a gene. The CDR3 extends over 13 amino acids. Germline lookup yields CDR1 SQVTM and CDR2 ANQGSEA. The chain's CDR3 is CSAYDRGGTEAFF. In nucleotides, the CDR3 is TGCAGCGCATACGACAGGGGAGGCACTGAAGCTTTCTTT.

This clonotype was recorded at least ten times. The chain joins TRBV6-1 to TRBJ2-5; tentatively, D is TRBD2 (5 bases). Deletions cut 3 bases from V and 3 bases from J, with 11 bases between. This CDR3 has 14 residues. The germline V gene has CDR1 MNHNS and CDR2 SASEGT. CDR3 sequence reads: CASSEFRREETQYF. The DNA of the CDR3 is TGTGCCAGCAGTGAGTTTAGGCGGGAAGAGACCCAGTACTTC.

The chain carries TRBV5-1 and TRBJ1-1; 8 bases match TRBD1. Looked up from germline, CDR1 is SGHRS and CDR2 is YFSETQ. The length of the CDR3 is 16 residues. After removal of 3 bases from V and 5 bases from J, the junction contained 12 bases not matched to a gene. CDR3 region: CASSSLTGATLTEAFF. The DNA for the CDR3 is TGCGCCAGCAGCTCCCTGACAGGGGCGACATTAACTGAAGCTTTCTTT.